The present T cell receptor beta chain was sequenced within a study of blood T cell repertoires in COVID-19. Sequencing was performed with immunoSEQ multiplex PCR; in TCRdb, only in-frame clones are kept and a portion is missing. Of over 70,000 clones listed, roughly 76% are singletons. CDR1 SGHNT and CDR2 YENEEA come from the germline V gene. J gave up 8 bases and V 5 bases, and 11 bases lay outside the gene matches. The CDR3 extends over 17 amino acids. The sequenced material came from peripheral blood. The clonotype originates from a man aged 65-85 years with active or convalescent COVID-19. The gene calls are TRBV11-3 and TRBJ1-6; 11 bases fit TRBD1. Here the CDR3 reads CASSATLDRGLDSPLHF. The CDR3 nucleotides are TGTGCCAGCAGCGCGACCCTGGACAGGGGGCTAGATTCACCCCTCCACTTT.